Presented here are 26 T cell receptor beta chains from one specimen sequenced in a study of blood T cells in healthy people across ages. Using a J-beta primer mix together with a sample-barcoded 5' primer, a second PCR was run for 7 to 11 cycles. Via MiXCR, TCRdb re-called the 5' RACE reads, giving one row per CDR3 protein. Of hundreds of thousands of distinct CDR3 sequences listed, 20% to 30% are singletons. In addition, the sample was reused for a study of T cells of mothers and their children.

Specimen: blood. All receptors come from a boy between 10 and 17 years old in good health.

The sample holds a few counts of this clonotype. The chain employs TRBV7-2 and TRBJ2-3, with D perhaps TRBD2 (5 bases). Trimming stripped 8 bases from V and 2 bases from J, with 14 bases between. The CDR3 is made up of 14 amino acids. Per the germline V gene, CDR1 is SGHTA and CDR2 is FQGNSA. CDR3 DNA sequence: TGTGCCAGCCTCCCAGCGGTGTTCACAGATACGCAGTATTTT. This sequence encodes CASLPAVFTDTQYF.

V and J are TRBV20-1 and TRBJ2-2, with a weak D call TRBD1 (5 bases). V dropped 3 bases and J dropped 4 bases, with 9 bases sitting between them. This CDR3 spans 13 amino acids. From germline, CDR1 is DFQATT and CDR2 SNEGSKA (reference sequence). DNA for the CDR3: TGCAGTGCTAGGCCGCAGGGCACCGGGGAGCTGTTTTTT. Protein sequence: CSARPQGTGELFF.

The chain carries TRBV6-5 and TRBJ1-2; D gene ambiguous. Germline CDR1 and CDR2: MNHEY and SVGAGI. This CDR3 spans 14 amino acids. V lost 6 bases, J lost 8 bases, and 19 bases lay in between. Written as DNA, the CDR3 is TGTGCCAGCAGCAAGGAGGGAAGAACGGGAGGCTACACCTTC. This encodes CASSKEGRTGGYTF.

Regarding this clonotype: The junction departs from germline at one end; a sequencing error may be responsible. The chain has TRBV5-1 and TRBJ2-5; tentative D call: TRBD2 (6 bases). Germline V gives CDR1 SGHRS, CDR2 YFSETQ. The CDR3 length is 15 residues. The CDR3 loop is CAGSSLHGSSETQYF. The CDR3 coding sequence is TGCGCCGGCAGCTCACTGCACGGGAGCAGCGAGACCCAGTACTTC.

V is TRBV27 and J is TRBJ1-1; TRBD1 might be the D (5 bases). CDR1 is MNHEY and CDR2 is SMNVEV in the germline V gene (reference sequence). Trimming took 3 bases from V and 7 from J, leaving 18 bases between them. This CDR3 region has 15 residues. CDR3 nucleotides: TGTGCCAGCAGTTTGGGGGGAATCTATAGGGATGAAGCTTTCTTT. This encodes CASSLGGIYRDEAFF.

The J gene is TRBJ2-5, the V gene TRBV7-3; 9 nucleotides align to TRBD2. The CDR3 totals 15 residues. Trimming removed 3 bases from V and 1 base from J; junction bases left unmatched: 3. Germline CDR1 SGHTA, CDR2 FQGTGA. The CDR3, as DNA: TGTGCCAGCAGCTTTGTAGCGGGAGCCCAAGAGACCCAGTACTTC. Protein sequence: CASSFVAGAQETQYF.

CDR3: CSVKGTELVYGYTF. DNA of the CDR3: TGCAGCGTTAAGGGGACAGAGCTAGTCTATGGCTACACCTTC. The V call is TRBV29-1, the J call TRBJ1-2, with 7 bases fitting TRBD1. CDR1 SQVTM and CDR2 ANQGSEA come from the germline V gene. The length of the CDR3 is 14 residues. J lost 4 bases, V lost 5 bases, and 10 bases had no gene match.

This clonotype came up a few times. This sequence joins TRBV4-2 and TRBJ1-2, with a possible D match to TRBD1 (5 bases). The CDR3 has 16 residues. Germline CDR1 and CDR2: LGHNA and YNFKEQ. The V end lost 0 bases, the J end lost 4 bases, and 15 bases lay between the germline ends. The CDR3 sequence: CASSQEGDVGLYGYTF. The CDR3 DNA reads TGTGCCAGCAGCCAAGAAGGGGATGTGGGTCTCTATGGCTACACCTTC.

The genes are TRBV20-1 and TRBJ1-2, with 7 bases matching TRBD1. V shed 6 bases, J shed 5 bases, and the junction held 9 bases outside the gene matches. The CDR3 runs to 13 residues. Germline assignment: CDR1 DFQATT and CDR2 SNEGSKA (reference sequence). DNA of the CDR3: TGCAGTGCAACGAAGGGACAGATATATGGCTACACCTTC. It is translated as CSATKGQIYGYTF.

The table lists this clonotype with a few counts. The V and J genes are TRBV7-2 and TRBJ1-2; 11 nucleotides align to TRBD1. CDR1 is SGHTA, CDR2 FQGNSA, per germline. This CDR3 is 14 amino acids long. The V gene end was trimmed by 3 bases and the J gene end by 3 bases; junction bases not matched to a gene: 0. The CDR3 DNA follows: TGTGCCAGCAGCTTGGACAGGGGGCACTATGGCTACACCTTC. Protein product: CASSLDRGHYGYTF.

This clonotype has a handful of counts. The rearrangement uses TRBV20-1 and TRBJ2-3; TRBD2 matches at 13 bases. Trimming took 6 bases from V and 6 from J; bases not matched to a gene: 18. Per the germline V gene, CDR1 is DFQATT and CDR2 is SNEGSKA (reference sequence). This CDR3 comprises 18 residues. This chain's CDR3 is CSALKLLRLAGGSDTQYF. The CDR3 region has the DNA TGCAGTGCCCTAAAACTGCTAAGACTAGCGGGAGGATCGGATACGCAGTATTTT.

The gene calls are TRBV7-9 and TRBJ2-5; weak D call: TRBD2 (6 bases). Germline values: CDR1 SEHNR, CDR2 FQNEAQ (reference sequence). The V end was cut by 4 bases, the J end by 2 bases, with 14 bases between. CDR3 length: 15 amino acids. In DNA, the CDR3 is TGTGCCAGCAGCTCTCCGGAGGGTGAGCAAGAGACCCAGTACTTC. This gives the protein CASSSPEGEQETQYF.

DNA for the CDR3: TGCGCCAGCAGCCAAGAACTAGCGGGGGTGAAAGAGACCCAGTACTTC. Translation gives CASSQELAGVKETQYF. The chain links TRBV4-1 to TRBJ2-5; 11 positions match TRBD2. The V gene end was trimmed by 0 bases and the J gene end by 3 bases; junction bases not matched to a gene: 3. The CDR3 length is 16 residues. CDR1 MGHRA and CDR2 YSYEKL come from the germline V gene.

V usage is TRBV2 and J usage is TRBJ1-1, with a possible D match to TRBD1 (6 bases). Trimming took off 4 bases at V and 3 bases at J, with 9 bases between the two ends. The CDR3 has 13 amino acids. Germline assignment: CDR1 SNHLY and CDR2 FYNNEI. CDR3 protein: CASSATGHTEAFF. The CDR3 DNA sequence: TGTGCCAGCAGTGCCACAGGGCACACTGAAGCTTTCTTT.

This clonotype was found a few times. In DNA form, the CDR3 reads TGTGCCAGCAGCGTATCCCGGGGTAGTTATCAGCCCCAGCATTTT. This translates into CASSVSRGSYQPQHF. This chain joins TRBV28 and TRBJ1-5; D remains ambiguous. The germline V gene has CDR1 MDHEN and CDR2 SYDVKM. V dropped 6 bases and J dropped 5 bases, with 17 bases sitting between them. The CDR3 consists of 15 residues.

This clonotype was detected a few times. The rearrangement uses TRBV4-1 and TRBJ2-3, with D possibly matching TRBD2 (5 bases). The CDR3 is 15 amino acids. Germline V gene data show CDR1 as MGHRA and CDR2 as YSYEKL. Trimming removed 0 bases from V and 6 bases from J, with 13 bases in between. The CDR3: CASSQEYGVADTQYF. For the CDR3, the DNA is TGCGCCAGCAGCCAAGAGTACGGGGTAGCCGATACGCAGTATTTT.

This clonotype appeared a few times. The chain carries TRBV28 and TRBJ2-7, with a tentative D call TRBD1 (5 bases). There are 11 residues in the CDR3. The V gene's germline CDR1 is MDHEN and CDR2 SYDVKM. V dropped 1 base and J dropped 12 bases, with 10 bases sitting between them. DNA of the CDR3: TGTGCCAGCAGTTTATCAGCCAGGGTGTACTTC. This codes for CASSLSARVYF. The variable domain in full, with the rest retrieved from reference TRBV28 and TRBJ2-7, is DVKVTQSSRYLVKRTGEKVFLECVQDMDHENMFWYRQDPGLGLRLIYFSYDVKMKEKGDIPEGYSVSREKKERFSLILESASTNQTSMYLCASSLSARVYFGPGTRLTVT.

V is TRBV7-9 and J is TRBJ2-7; 8 bases line up with TRBD1. This CDR3 spans 14 amino acids. Germline values: CDR1 SEHNR, CDR2 FQNEAQ (reference sequence). Unmatched junction bases numbered 8, after V lost 7 bases and J lost 3 bases. The CDR3 DNA follows: TGTGCCAGCAAATCCGGGACAGGTGACTACGAGCAGTACTTC. The encoded protein is CASKSGTGDYEQYF.

The V and J genes are TRBV5-6 and TRBJ2-4, with 7 nucleotides matching TRBD2. Trimming at V came to 3 bases and at J to 5 bases, leaving 5 bases not matched to a gene. The CDR3 covers 14 residues. Germline V lookup: CDR1 SGHDT, CDR2 YYEEEE. As DNA, the CDR3 is TGTGCCAGCAGCTACCCGGGACTACAAAACATTCAGTACTTC. Its translation: CASSYPGLQNIQYF. Filled out from reference TRBV5-6 and TRBJ2-4, the complete variable domain reads DAGVTQSPTHLIKTRGQQVTLRCSPKSGHDTVSWYQQALGQGPQFIFQYYEEEERQRGNFPDRFSGHQFPNYSSELNVNALLLGDSALYLCASSYPGLQNIQYFGAGTRLSVL.

The chain links TRBV20-1 to TRBJ2-4; TRBD2 matches at 12 bases. Trimming took 2 bases from V and 7 from J; bases not matched to a gene: 0. Germline-derived CDR1 and CDR2 are DFQATT and SNEGSKA (reference sequence). The CDR3 contains 13 residues. The CDR3 DNA reads as TGCAGTGCTAGACTAGCGGGGGGGAACATTCAGTACTTC. It translates to CSARLAGGNIQYF.

This clonotype was detected only a few times. The CDR3 reads CASSFSGGGTGNTIYF. In DNA, the CDR3 is TGTGCCAGCAGTTTCTCCGGGGGGGGAACAGGAAACACCATATATTTT. The V gene is TRBV12-3 or TRBV12-4, the J gene TRBJ1-3; possibly TRBD1 for D (5 bases). The CDR3 contains 16 residues. Trimming shortened V by 3 bases and J by 4 bases, and 16 bases separated the two germline ends.

Details on this clonotype: The conserved closing phenylalanine or tryptophan is absent in this CDR3, likely reflecting a read error. The DNA is left out, because the CDR3 cannot be placed on it with certainty; the CDR3 is given as TCRdb lists it. The V call is TRBV6-6, the J call TRBJ1-3; the D call in the table, TRBD1, was not verified against the DNA. CDR1 MNHNY and CDR2 SVGAGI come from the germline V gene (reference sequence). The CDR3 totals 11 residues, both ends included. CDR3: CASSGGSGDTL.

This clonotype was seen a few times. The chain employs TRBV13 and TRBJ1-2; no firm D call. The V gene lost 5 bases and the J gene lost 4 bases, with 11 bases spanning the gap. This CDR3 has 13 residues. Germline CDR1 PRHDT, CDR2 FYEKMQ (reference sequence). The CDR3 DNA reads as TGTGCCAGCAGCGAAGCGATAGGCTATGGCTACACCTTC. Protein product: CASSEAIGYGYTF.

This clonotype was seen a few times. The chain carries TRBV20-1 and TRBJ2-5, with D uncertain. The J call could be wrong; TRBJ2-1 is a better fit for the DNA end. Germline V CDR1 and CDR2: DFQATT, SNEGSKA (reference sequence). The CDR3 has 11 amino acids. The CDR3 here is CSARALNEQFF. The CDR3 DNA reads as TGCAGTGCTAGAGCGTTAAATGAGCAGTTCTTC.

This clonotype was seen a few times. This rearrangement joins TRBV29-1 to TRBJ1-2, with D possibly TRBD1 on 5 matching bases. Germline values: CDR1 SQVTM, CDR2 ANQGSEA. The V end was cut by 5 bases, the J end by 4 bases, with 14 bases between. There are 13 residues in the CDR3. The CDR3 here is CSVRGRDPYGYTF. Written as DNA, the CDR3 is TGCAGCGTTCGGGGCAGGGATCCCTATGGCTACACCTTC.

The chain employs TRBV29-1 and TRBJ1-3; a possible D gene is TRBD1 (5 bases). The ends were cut back, 6 bases at V and 4 bases at J, with 19 bases in the middle. Germline V gene data show CDR1 as SQVTM and CDR2 as ANQGSEA. CDR3 length: 15 residues. The CDR3 DNA reads TGCAGCGTGGGGGAGGGTCGGGCCCTCGGAAACACCATATATTTT. Amino acid sequence: CSVGEGRALGNTIYF.